This T cell receptor (beta chain) was obtained from a study of patients and donors after allogeneic stem cell transplantation. CDR3 length equals 13 residues. The V and J ends lost 5 bases and 0 bases respectively, with 4 bases between them. CDR1 and CDR2 from the germline V gene are MNHEY and SMNVEV (reference sequence). From the RT-PCR reads, TCRdb called clonotypes with MiXCR, one entry per CDR3 protein. The sample lists approximately 250,000 distinct CDR3 sequences, less than 15% seen once, with roughly 12% in the top ten. The sample holds many counts of this clonotype. The sequence was collected from a human donor who was either an allogeneic HSCT recipient or a stem cell or donor lymphocyte infusion donor (not recorded which). It is not recorded whose cells these are; they may come from a transplant donor. The chain uses TRBV27 and TRBJ1-4; D gene uncertain. Input material: blood, either unsorted or a sorted T cell fraction (not recorded which). The CDR3 protein is CASSEATNEKLFF. The CDR3 nucleotides read TGTGCCAGCAGTGAAGCAACTAATGAAAAACTGTTTTTT.